This T cell receptor beta chain was sequenced in a study of patients and donors after allogeneic stem cell transplantation. The table lists this clonotype with a few counts. Per germline, CDR1 SQVTM and CDR2 ANQGSEA. V was pared by 6 bases and J by 1 base, with 3 bases of the junction left unmatched. This CDR3 region has 13 residues. TCRdb re-derived calls from the RT-PCR reads in MiXCR, one entry per CDR3 protein. There are approximately 220,000 distinct CDR3 sequences in the sample; roughly two fifths occur only once, and roughly 11% lies in the top ten. The gene calls are TRBV29-1 and TRBJ1-1, with 9 bases lining up with TRBD1. The sample comprised blood, either unsorted or a sorted T cell fraction (not recorded which). The clonotype was recovered from a human donor who was either an allogeneic HSCT recipient or a stem cell or donor lymphocyte infusion donor (not recorded which). It is not recorded whose cells these are; they may come from a transplant donor. CDR3 coding DNA: TGCAGCGTGGGGGGACAGGGGAACACTGAAGCTTTCTTT. The encoded protein is CSVGGQGNTEAFF.